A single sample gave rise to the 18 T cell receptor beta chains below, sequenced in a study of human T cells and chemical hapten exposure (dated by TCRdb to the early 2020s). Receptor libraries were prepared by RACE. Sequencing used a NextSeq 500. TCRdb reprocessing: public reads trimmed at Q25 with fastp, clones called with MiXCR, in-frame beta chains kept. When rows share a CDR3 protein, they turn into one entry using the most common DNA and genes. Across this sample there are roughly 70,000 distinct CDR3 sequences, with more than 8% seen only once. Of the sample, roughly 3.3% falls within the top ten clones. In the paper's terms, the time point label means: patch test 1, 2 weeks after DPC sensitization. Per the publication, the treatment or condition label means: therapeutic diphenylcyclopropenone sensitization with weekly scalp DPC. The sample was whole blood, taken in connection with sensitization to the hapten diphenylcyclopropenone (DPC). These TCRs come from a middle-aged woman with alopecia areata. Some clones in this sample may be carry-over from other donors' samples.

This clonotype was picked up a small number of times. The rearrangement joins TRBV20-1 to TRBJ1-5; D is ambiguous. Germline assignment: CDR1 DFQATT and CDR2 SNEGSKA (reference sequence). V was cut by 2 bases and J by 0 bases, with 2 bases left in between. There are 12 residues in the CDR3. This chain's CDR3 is CSARSSNQPQHF. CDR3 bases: TGCAGTGCTAGAAGTAGCAATCAGCCCCAGCATTTT.

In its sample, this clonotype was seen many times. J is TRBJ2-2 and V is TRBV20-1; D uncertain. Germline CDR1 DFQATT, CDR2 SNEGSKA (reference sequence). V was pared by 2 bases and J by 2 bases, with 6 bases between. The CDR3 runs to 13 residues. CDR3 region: CSARQPNTGELFF. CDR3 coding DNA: TGCAGTGCTAGACAGCCAAACACCGGGGAGCTGTTTTTT.

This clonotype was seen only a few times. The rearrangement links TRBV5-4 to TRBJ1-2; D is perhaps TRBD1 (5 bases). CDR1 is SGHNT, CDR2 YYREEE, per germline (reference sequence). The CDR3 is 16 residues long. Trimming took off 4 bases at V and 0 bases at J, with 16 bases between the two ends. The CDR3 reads CASSLEGARTNYGYTF. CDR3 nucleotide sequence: TGTGCCAGCAGCCTAGAAGGGGCCCGCACTAACTATGGCTACACCTTC.

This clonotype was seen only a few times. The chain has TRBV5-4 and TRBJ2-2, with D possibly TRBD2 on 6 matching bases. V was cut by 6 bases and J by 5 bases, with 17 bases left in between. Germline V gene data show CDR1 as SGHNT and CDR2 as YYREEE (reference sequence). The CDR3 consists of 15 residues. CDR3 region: CASIPGAGRTGELFF. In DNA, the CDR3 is TGTGCCAGCATCCCCGGGGCAGGGAGGACCGGGGAGCTGTTTTTT.

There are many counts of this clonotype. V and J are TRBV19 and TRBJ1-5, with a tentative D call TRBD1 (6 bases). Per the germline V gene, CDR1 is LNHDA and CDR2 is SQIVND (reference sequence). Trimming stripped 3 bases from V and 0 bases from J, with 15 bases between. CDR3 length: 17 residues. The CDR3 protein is CASSITAGVNSNQPQHF. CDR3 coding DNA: TGTGCCAGTAGTATTACGGCAGGGGTTAATAGCAATCAGCCCCAGCATTTT.

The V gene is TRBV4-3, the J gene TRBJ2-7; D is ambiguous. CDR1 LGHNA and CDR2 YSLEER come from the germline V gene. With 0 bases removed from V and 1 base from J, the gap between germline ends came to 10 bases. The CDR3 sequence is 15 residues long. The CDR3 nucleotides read TGCGCCAGCAGCCAAGACCGTCGGAATTCCTACGAGCAGTACTTC. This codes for CASSQDRRNSYEQYF.

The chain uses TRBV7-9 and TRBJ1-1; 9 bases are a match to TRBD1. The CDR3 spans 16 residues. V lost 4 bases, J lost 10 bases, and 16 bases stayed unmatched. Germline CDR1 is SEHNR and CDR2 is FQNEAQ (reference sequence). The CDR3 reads CASSWLGTGSGLGAFF. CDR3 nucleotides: TGTGCCAGCAGCTGGTTGGGGACAGGGTCGGGATTAGGAGCTTTCTTT.

The DNA of the CDR3 is TGCGCCAGCAGCCAAGAGAGCGAGCGTCAGACCCAGTACTTC. It is translated as CASSQESERQTQYF. The rearrangement links TRBV4-3 to TRBJ2-5; no reliable D call. The CDR3 sequence is 14 residues long. Germline assignment: CDR1 LGHNA and CDR2 YSLEER. Trimming took off 0 bases at V and 6 bases at J, with 11 bases between the two ends.

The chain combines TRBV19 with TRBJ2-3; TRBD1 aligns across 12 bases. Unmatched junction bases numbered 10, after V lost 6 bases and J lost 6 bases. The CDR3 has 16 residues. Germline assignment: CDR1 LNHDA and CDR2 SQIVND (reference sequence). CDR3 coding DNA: TGTGCCAGTAGACGTGCCCCGGGACAGGGGGCGGATACGCAGTATTTT. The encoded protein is CASRRAPGQGADTQYF.

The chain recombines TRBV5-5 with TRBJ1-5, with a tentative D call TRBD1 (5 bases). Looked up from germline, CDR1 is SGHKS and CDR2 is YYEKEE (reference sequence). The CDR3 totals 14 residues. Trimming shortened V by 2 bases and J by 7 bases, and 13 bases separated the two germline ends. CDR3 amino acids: CASSFSGSGQPQHF. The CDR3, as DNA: TGTGCCAGCAGCTTCTCAGGGTCTGGACAGCCCCAGCATTTT.

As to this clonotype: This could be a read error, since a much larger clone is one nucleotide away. The CDR3 is CACSTAGGSSSSYNEQFF. CDR3 sequence (DNA): TGTGCCTGTTCCACAGCGGGGGGTTCCTCGAGCTCCTACAATGAGCAGTTCTTC. The rearrangement links TRBV28 to TRBJ2-1; 9 bases match TRBD2. The trim removed 11 bases at V and 0 bases at J, leaving 17 bases unmatched. Germline CDR1 is MDHEN and CDR2 is SYDVKM. The CDR3 is made up of 18 amino acids.

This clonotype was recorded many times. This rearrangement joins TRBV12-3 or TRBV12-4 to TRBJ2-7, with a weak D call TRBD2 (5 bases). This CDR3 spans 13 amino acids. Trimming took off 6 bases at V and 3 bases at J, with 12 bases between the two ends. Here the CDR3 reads CASSLRGLYEQYF. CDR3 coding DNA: TGTGCCAGCAGCCTTCGAGGGCTCTACGAGCAGTACTTC.

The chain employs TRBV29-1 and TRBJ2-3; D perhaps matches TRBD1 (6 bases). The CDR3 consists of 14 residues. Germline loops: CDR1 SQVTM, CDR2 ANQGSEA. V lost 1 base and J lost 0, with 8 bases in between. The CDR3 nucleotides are TGCAGCGTTGAAGGTGGGGGCAGCACAGATACGCAGTATTTT. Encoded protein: CSVEGGGSTDTQYF.

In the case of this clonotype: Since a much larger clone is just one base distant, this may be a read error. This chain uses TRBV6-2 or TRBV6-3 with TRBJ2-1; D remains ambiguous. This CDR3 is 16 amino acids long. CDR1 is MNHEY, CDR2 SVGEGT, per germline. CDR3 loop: CASSYSTQSSFNEQFF. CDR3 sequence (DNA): TGTGCCAGCAGTTACTCGACACAAAGCTCCTTCAATGAGCAGTTCTTC.

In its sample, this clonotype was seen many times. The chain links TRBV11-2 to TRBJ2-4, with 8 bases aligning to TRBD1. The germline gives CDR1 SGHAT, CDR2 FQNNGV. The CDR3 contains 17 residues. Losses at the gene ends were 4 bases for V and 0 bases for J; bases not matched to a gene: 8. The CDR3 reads CASSSGTGNVAKNIQYF. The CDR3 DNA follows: TGTGCCAGCAGCTCCGGGACAGGAAATGTAGCCAAAAACATTCAGTACTTC.

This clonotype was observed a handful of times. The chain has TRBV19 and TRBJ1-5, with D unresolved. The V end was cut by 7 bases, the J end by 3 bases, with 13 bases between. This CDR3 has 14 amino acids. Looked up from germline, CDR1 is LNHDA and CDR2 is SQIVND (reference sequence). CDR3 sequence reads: CASMRGASNQPQHF. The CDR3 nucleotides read TGTGCCAGTATGCGGGGTGCATCCAATCAGCCCCAGCATTTT.

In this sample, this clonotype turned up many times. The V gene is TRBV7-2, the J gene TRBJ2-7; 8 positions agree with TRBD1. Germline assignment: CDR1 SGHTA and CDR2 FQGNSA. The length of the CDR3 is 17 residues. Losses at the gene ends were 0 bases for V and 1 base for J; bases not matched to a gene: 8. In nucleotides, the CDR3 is TGTGCCAGCAGCTTAGCGCCTGGGACAGGATTATCCTACGAGCAGTACTTC. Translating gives CASSLAPGTGLSYEQYF.

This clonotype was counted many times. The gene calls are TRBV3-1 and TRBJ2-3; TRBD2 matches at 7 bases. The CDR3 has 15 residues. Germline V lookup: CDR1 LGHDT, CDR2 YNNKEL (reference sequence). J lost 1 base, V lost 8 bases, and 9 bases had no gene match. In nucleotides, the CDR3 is TGTGCCAGCGGCTTGCGCGGGGGAGGCACAGATACGCAGTATTTT. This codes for CASGLRGGGTDTQYF.